These 18 T cell receptor beta chains originate from one sample sequenced in a study of cytomegalovirus exposure and HLA in healthy donors. The PCR had 60 Vbeta and 13 Jbeta primers. Using immunoSEQ multiplex PCR, the repertoire was profiled, and TCRdb retains in-frame clones only, with some absent. The sample lists 40,000 to 50,000 clones, approximately 68% occurring once. Sample: PBMCs. These receptors all stem from a man in his thirties or forties in good health and CMV-seronegative.

The V gene is TRBV10-3, the J gene TRBJ2-6; D possibly corresponds to TRBD2 (5 bases). V was pared by 0 bases and J by 1 base, with 13 bases between. CDR1 is ENHRY, CDR2 SYGVKD, per germline. This CDR3 is built from 18 residues. CDR3 protein: CAISESVGVGSGANVLTF. The CDR3 DNA follows: TGTGCCATCAGTGAGTCGGTCGGGGTCGGGTCTGGGGCCAACGTCCTGACTTTC.

At least ten counts were recorded for this clone. The chain recombines TRBV7-8 with TRBJ1-2; D possibly corresponds to TRBD1 (6 bases). Looked up from germline, CDR1 is SGHVS and CDR2 is FQNEAQ. The CDR3 totals 14 residues. The V gene lost 1 base and the J gene lost 4 bases, with 10 bases spanning the gap. CDR3 residues: CASSLDGGSYGYTF. The CDR3 region has the DNA TGTGCCAGCAGCTTAGATGGGGGCAGCTATGGCTACACCTTC.

The chain joins TRBV5-5 to TRBJ2-7, with unresolved D. Deletions cut 3 bases from V and 5 bases from J, with 9 bases between. CDR3 length: 12 residues. From germline, CDR1 is SGHKS and CDR2 YYEKEE (reference sequence). The CDR3 bases are TGTGCCAGCAGCTCCTCTAGAGACGAGCAGTACTTC. Translation: CASSSSRDEQYF.

The chain joins TRBV5-4 to TRBJ2-5; the D gene is possibly TRBD2 (6 bases). Germline V lookup: CDR1 SGHNT, CDR2 YYREEE (reference sequence). The germline V and J ends were trimmed by 2 bases and 2 bases, with 13 bases remaining between them. The CDR3 has 15 amino acids. The CDR3 DNA reads TGTGCCAGCAGCTTCCCGGGGAGGCTACAAGAGACCCAGTACTTC. Encoded protein: CASSFPGRLQETQYF.

A few counts support this clone. This rearrangement joins TRBV5-1 to TRBJ2-3; weak D call: TRBD2 (6 bases). In germline, CDR1 is SGHRS, CDR2 YFSETQ. CDR3 length equals 16 residues. The V end was cut by 4 bases, the J end by 3 bases, with 18 bases between. The CDR3 here is CASSVDGAGRTDTQYF. The CDR3 DNA reads TGCGCCAGCAGCGTTGACGGGGCGGGAAGAACAGATACGCAGTATTTT.

The chain has TRBV5-1 and TRBJ2-7, with no clear D. Trimming stripped 0 bases from V and 5 bases from J, with 6 bases between. Germline lookup yields CDR1 SGHRS and CDR2 YFSETQ. This CDR3 spans 12 amino acids. The CDR3 region has the DNA TGCGCCAGCAGCTTGGTCCGGGACGAGCAGTACTTC. Amino acids: CASSLVRDEQYF.

The rearrangement joins TRBV7-2 to TRBJ2-7, with D possibly TRBD1 on 6 matching bases. The CDR3 length is 15 residues. Germline V gene data show CDR1 as SGHTA and CDR2 as FQGNSA. Trimming stripped 2 bases from V and 0 bases from J, with 11 bases between. The CDR3 sequence is CASSLLGDTSYEQYF. CDR3 nucleotide sequence: TGTGCCAGCAGCTTACTAGGGGACACCTCCTACGAGCAGTACTTC.

V usage is TRBV4-1 and J usage is TRBJ2-5; 11 nucleotides match TRBD2. Germline loops: CDR1 MGHRA, CDR2 YSYEKL. With V trimmed by 3 bases and J by 6 bases, 15 bases remained unmatched. The CDR3 sequence is 18 residues long. CDR3 region: CASSHLELAGGGGKTQYF. The CDR3 nucleotides are TGCGCCAGCAGCCATTTGGAGCTAGCGGGAGGAGGGGGAAAGACCCAGTACTTC.

This rearrangement joins TRBV4-1 to TRBJ2-7; 7 bases map to TRBD1. Losses at the gene ends were 0 bases for V and 3 bases for J; bases not matched to a gene: 8. Germline CDR1 and CDR2: MGHRA and YSYEKL. The CDR3 covers 16 residues. The CDR3: CASSQDRPGQRYEQYF. CDR3 bases: TGCGCCAGCAGCCAAGATCGGCCGGGACAGCGCTACGAGCAGTACTTC.

The chain recombines TRBV7-8 with TRBJ1-1, with TRBD1 as a possible D gene (5 bases). V lost 1 base and J 3 bases, leaving 9 bases between the germline ends. Germline CDR1 reads SGHVS; CDR2 reads FQNEAQ. This CDR3 contains 14 residues. The CDR3 region has the DNA TGTGCCAGCAGCTTAGTTCCGGGGGACACTGAAGCTTTCTTT. This translates into CASSLVPGDTEAFF.

This clone was found a few times. The genes are TRBV6-5 and TRBJ2-1; D possibly corresponds to TRBD2 (6 bases). Germline CDR1 reads MNHEY; CDR2 reads SVGAGI. The CDR3 length is 12 residues. Between the trimmed V and J ends, which lost 6 bases and 8 bases, there was a span of 11 bases. The CDR3 bases are TGTGCCAGCAGACGGGACTTCCATGAGCAGTTCTTC. Its translation: CASRRDFHEQFF.

A single count supports this clone. The rearrangement links TRBV29-1 to TRBJ2-3; TRBD2 matches at 8 bases. Germline CDR1 is SQVTM and CDR2 is ANQGSEA. With V trimmed by 5 bases and J by 0 bases, 7 bases remained unmatched. The CDR3 consists of 15 residues. As DNA, the CDR3 is TGCAGCGTTTCCCTTTCGGGAGGGAGCACAGATACGCAGTATTTT. It codes for CSVSLSGGSTDTQYF.

The table lists this clone with a few counts. The chain joins TRBV18 to TRBJ2-3; the D gene is possibly TRBD2 (5 bases). The V gene lost 2 bases and the J gene lost 2 bases, with 11 bases spanning the gap. Germline lookup yields CDR1 KGHSH and CDR2 LQKENI. The CDR3 covers 15 residues. CDR3 residues: CASSPWAGDTDTQYF. DNA for the CDR3: TGTGCCAGCTCACCATGGGCGGGCGACACAGATACGCAGTATTTT.

The V and J genes are TRBV27 and TRBJ1-1; D is unclear. The CDR3 extends over 13 amino acids. Germline CDR1 reads MNHEY; CDR2 reads SMNVEV (reference sequence). Trimming shortened V by 5 bases and J by 1 base, and 8 bases separated the two germline ends. The CDR3 region has the DNA TGTGCCAGCAGTAAGAGACAGAACACTGAAGCTTTCTTT. This sequence encodes CASSKRQNTEAFF.

This clone was seen only a few times. This chain connects TRBV2 to TRBJ2-3; 11 positions match TRBD2. J was trimmed by 4 bases and V by 6 bases; bases with no gene match: 6. Germline V gene sequence: CDR1 SNHLY, CDR2 FYNNEI. The CDR3 is 15 amino acids. DNA of the CDR3: TGTGCCAGCAGCGCGGGGACTAGCGGCTCAGATACGCAGTATTTT. As protein: CASSAGTSGSDTQYF. The full variable domain, with the rest looked up from reference TRBV2 and TRBJ2-3, is EPEVTQTPSHQVTQMGQEVILRCVPISNHLYFYWYRQILGQKVEFLVSFYNNEISEKSEIFDDQFSVERPDGSNFTLKIRSTKLEDSAMYFCASSAGTSGSDTQYFGPGTRLTVL.

This clone was seen only a few times. The chain recombines TRBV29-1 with TRBJ1-2; TRBD1 is a possible D gene (6 bases). Looked up from germline, CDR1 is SQVTM and CDR2 is ANQGSEA. Deletions cut 6 bases from V and 3 bases from J, with 11 bases between. CDR3 length: 12 amino acids. CDR3: CSVVTGDYGYTF. CDR3 nucleotides: TGCAGCGTAGTGACAGGTGACTATGGCTACACCTTC.

This clone turned up a few times. The genes are TRBV5-6 and TRBJ2-6; 12 bases fit TRBD2. Germline CDR1 is SGHDT and CDR2 is YYEEEE. The CDR3 is 19 amino acids. Losses at the gene ends were 2 bases for V and 0 bases for J; bases not matched to a gene: 6. The chain's CDR3 is CASSFGWTSGNSGANVLTF. For the CDR3, the DNA is TGTGCCAGCAGCTTTGGCTGGACTAGCGGGAACTCTGGGGCCAACGTCCTGACTTTC. Combining the CDR3 with reference TRBV5-6 and TRBJ2-6 gives the whole variable domain DAGVTQSPTHLIKTRGQQVTLRCSPKSGHDTVSWYQQALGQGPQFIFQYYEEEERQRGNFPDRFSGHQFPNYSSELNVNALLLGDSALYLCASSFGWTSGNSGANVLTFGAGSRLTVL.

The chain recombines TRBV30 with TRBJ2-1; D gene ambiguous. This CDR3 has 15 residues. V was shortened by 2 bases and J by 0 bases, with 11 bases between the two germline ends. Germline V gives CDR1 GTSNPN, CDR2 SVGIG (reference sequence). The CDR3 nucleotides read TGTGCCTGGAGTCCTCACTCGCACTCCTACAATGAGCAGTTCTTC. This encodes CAWSPHSHSYNEQFF.